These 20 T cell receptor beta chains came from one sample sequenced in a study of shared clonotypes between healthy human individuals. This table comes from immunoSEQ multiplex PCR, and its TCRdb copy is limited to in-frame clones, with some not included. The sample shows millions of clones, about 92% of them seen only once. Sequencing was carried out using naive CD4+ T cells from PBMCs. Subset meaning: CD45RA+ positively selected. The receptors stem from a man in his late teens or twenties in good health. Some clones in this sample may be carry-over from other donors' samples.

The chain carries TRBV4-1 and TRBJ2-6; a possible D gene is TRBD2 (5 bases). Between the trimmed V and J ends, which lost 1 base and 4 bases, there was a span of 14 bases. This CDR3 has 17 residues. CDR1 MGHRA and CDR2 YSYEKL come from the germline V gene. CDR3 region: CASSQGSARSGANVLTF. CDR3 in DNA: TGCGCCAGCAGCCAAGGTAGCGCGCGCTCCGGGGCCAACGTCCTGACTTTC.

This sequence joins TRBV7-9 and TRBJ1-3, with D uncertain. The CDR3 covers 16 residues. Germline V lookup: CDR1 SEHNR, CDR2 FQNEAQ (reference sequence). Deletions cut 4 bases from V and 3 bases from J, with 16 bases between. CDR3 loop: CASSSGGGVGGNTIYF. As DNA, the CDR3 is TGTGCCAGCAGCTCGGGAGGCGGGGTCGGTGGAAACACCATATATTTT.

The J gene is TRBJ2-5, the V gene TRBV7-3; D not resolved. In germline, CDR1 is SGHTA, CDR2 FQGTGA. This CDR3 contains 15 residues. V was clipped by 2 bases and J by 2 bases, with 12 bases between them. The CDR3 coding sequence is TGTGCCAGCAGCTTAGGGGTAGGTCGGCAAGAGACCCAGTACTTC. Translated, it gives CASSLGVGRQETQYF.

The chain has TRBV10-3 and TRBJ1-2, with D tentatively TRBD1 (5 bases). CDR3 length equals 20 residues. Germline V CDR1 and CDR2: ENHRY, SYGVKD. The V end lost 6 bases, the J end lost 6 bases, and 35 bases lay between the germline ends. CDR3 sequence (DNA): TGTGCCATCAGCCCCTTGGGGGGACTCCCTAATCTTATAACGGTCCATGGCTACACCTTC. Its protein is CAISPLGGLPNLITVHGYTF.

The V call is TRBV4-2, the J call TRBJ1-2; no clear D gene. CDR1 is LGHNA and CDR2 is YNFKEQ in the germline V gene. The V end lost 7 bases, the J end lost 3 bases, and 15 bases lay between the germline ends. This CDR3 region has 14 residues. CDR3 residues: CASKEEQLDYGYTF. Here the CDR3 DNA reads TGTGCCAGCAAGGAAGAACAGTTGGACTATGGCTACACCTTC.

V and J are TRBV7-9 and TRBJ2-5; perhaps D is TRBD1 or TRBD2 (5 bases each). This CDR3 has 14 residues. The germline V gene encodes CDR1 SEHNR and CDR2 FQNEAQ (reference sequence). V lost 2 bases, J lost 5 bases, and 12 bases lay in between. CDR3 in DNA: TGTGCCAGCAGCTTAAAAGGGGACGCGGAGACCCAGTACTTC. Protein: CASSLKGDAETQYF.

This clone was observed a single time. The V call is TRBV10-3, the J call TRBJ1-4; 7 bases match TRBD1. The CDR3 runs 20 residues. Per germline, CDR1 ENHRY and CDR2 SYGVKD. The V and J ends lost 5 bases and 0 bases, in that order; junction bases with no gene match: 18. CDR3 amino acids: CAISQSNRDRGSATNEKLFF. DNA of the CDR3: TGTGCCATCAGTCAAAGTAACCGGGACAGAGGATCTGCAACTAATGAAAAACTGTTTTTT.

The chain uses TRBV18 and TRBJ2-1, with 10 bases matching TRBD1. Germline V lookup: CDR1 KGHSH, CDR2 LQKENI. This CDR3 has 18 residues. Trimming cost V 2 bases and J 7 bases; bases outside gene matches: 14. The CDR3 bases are TGTGCCAGCTCACCATCGAAGACCGGGACAGGGGTAAGGAATGAGCAGTTCTTC. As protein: CASSPSKTGTGVRNEQFF.

The CDR3 nucleotides are TGTGCCGCGCAAAACAGGGGGCCCAACTATGGCTACACCTTC. It translates to CAAQNRGPNYGYTF. The chain uses TRBV28 and TRBJ1-2, with 9 nucleotides matching TRBD1. This CDR3 contains 14 residues. Germline CDR1 reads MDHEN; CDR2 reads SYDVKM. Unmatched junction bases numbered 9, after V lost 11 bases and J lost 2 bases.

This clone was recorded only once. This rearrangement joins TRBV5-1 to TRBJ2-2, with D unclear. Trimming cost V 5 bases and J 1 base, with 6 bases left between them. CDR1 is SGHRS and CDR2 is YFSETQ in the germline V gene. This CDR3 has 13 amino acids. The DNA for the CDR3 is TGCGCCAGCAGACCAGAGAACACCGGGGAGCTGTTTTTT. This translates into CASRPENTGELFF.

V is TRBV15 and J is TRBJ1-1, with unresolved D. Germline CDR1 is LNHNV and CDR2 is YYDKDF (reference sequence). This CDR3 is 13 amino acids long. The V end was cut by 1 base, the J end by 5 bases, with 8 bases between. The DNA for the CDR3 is TGTGCCACCAGCAGAGGTGGGGATACTGAAGCTTTCTTT. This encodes CATSRGGDTEAFF.

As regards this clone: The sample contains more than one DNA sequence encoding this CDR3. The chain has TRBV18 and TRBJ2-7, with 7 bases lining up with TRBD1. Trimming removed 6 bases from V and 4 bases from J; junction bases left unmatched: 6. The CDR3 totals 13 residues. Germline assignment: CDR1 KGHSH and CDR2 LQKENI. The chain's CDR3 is CASSPPQGYEQYF. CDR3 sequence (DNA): TGTGCCAGCTCCCCCCCACAGGGGTACGAGCAGTACTTC.

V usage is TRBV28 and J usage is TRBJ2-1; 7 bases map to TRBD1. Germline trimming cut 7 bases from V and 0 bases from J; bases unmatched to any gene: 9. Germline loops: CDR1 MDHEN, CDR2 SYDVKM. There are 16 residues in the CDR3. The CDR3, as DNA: TGTGCCAGCACCCGGTCAGGGGGAAGCTCCTACAATGAGCAGTTCTTC. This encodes CASTRSGGSSYNEQFF.

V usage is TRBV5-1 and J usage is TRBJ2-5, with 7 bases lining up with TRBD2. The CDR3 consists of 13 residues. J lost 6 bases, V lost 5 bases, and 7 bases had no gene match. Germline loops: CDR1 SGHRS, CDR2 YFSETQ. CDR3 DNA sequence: TGCGCCAGCAGGTGGGAGGGGAGGAAGACCCAGTACTTC. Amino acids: CASRWEGRKTQYF.

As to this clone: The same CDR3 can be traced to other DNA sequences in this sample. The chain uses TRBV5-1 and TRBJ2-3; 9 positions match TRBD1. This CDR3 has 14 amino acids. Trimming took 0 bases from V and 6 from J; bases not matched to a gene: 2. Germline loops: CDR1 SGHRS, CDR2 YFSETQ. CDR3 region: CASSLGTGEDTQYF. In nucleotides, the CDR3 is TGCGCCAGCAGCTTGGGGACAGGGGAGGATACGCAGTATTTT.

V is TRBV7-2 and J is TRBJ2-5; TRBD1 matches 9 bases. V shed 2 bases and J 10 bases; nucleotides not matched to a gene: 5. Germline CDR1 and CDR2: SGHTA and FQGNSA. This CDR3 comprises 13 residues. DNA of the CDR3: TGTGCCAGCAGCTTACTGGGACAGGGCCTCCAGTACTTC. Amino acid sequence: CASSLLGQGLQYF.

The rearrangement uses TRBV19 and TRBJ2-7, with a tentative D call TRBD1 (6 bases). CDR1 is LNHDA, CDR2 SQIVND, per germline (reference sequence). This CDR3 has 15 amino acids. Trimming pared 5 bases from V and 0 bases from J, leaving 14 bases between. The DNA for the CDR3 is TGTGCCAGTAGTTCGCCAGGGGCTAGCTCCTACGAGCAGTACTTC. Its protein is CASSSPGASSYEQYF.

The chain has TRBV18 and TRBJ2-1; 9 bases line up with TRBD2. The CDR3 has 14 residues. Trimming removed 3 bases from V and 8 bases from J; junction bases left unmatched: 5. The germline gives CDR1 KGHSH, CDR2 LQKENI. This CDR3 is CASSPAGGPYEQFF. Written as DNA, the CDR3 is TGTGCCAGCTCACCCGCGGGAGGGCCCTATGAGCAGTTCTTC. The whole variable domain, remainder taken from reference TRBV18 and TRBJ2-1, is NAGVMQNPRHLVRRRGQEARLRCSPMKGHSHVYWYRQLPEEGLKFMVYLQKENIIDESGMPKERFSAEFPKEGPSILRIQQVVRGDSAAYFCASSPAGGPYEQFFGPGTRLTVL.

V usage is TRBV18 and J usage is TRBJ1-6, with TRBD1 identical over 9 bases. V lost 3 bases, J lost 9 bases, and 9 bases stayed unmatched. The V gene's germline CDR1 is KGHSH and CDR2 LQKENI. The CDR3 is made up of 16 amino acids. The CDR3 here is CASSPSGQGSSSPLHF. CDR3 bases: TGTGCCAGCTCACCCAGCGGACAGGGGTCAAGTTCACCCCTCCACTTT.

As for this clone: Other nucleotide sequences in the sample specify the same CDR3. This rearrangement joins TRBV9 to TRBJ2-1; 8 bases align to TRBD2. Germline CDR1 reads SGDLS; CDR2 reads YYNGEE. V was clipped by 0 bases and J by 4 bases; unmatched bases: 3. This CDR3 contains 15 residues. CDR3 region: CASSVGLAGYNEQFF. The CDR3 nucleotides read TGTGCCAGCAGCGTAGGTCTAGCGGGTTACAATGAGCAGTTCTTC.